A single sample is the source of the 14 T cell receptor beta chains below, sequenced in a study of graft-versus-host responses after intestinal transplantation. Assay used: immunoSEQ multiplex PCR; TCRdb lists only in-frame clones, some missing. The sample shows tens of thousands of clones, about 90% of them seen only once. These receptors have no identified antigens. The source material was unstimulated CD8+ T cells sorted from spleen or lymph node cells, sampled before intestinal transplant. Receptors were obtained from a human donor who received an intestinal transplant.

The chain employs TRBV2 and TRBJ1-5; D gene uncertain. The CDR3 is 15 amino acids. V lost 0 bases and J lost 7, with 13 bases in between. Per the germline V gene, CDR1 is SNHLY and CDR2 is FYNNEI. The CDR3 reads CASSEARHPPQPQHF. DNA for the CDR3: TGTGCCAGCAGTGAAGCGAGACATCCCCCCCAGCCCCAGCATTTT.

The V gene is TRBV27, the J gene TRBJ2-7, with a tentative D call TRBD2 (6 bases). Germline V CDR1 and CDR2: MNHEY, SMNVEV (reference sequence). The CDR3 covers 16 residues. The V gene lost 6 bases and the J gene lost 0 bases, with 18 bases spanning the gap. CDR3 protein: CASRSYPATSSYEQYF. As DNA, the CDR3 is TGTGCCAGCAGATCCTATCCCGCGACTAGCTCCTACGAGCAGTACTTC.

V and J are TRBV11-2 and TRBJ2-3; TRBD2 matches at 10 bases. CDR3 size: 16 residues. In germline, CDR1 is SGHAT, CDR2 FQNNGV. V dropped 1 base and J dropped 3; count of bases not matched to a gene: 4. CDR3 in amino acids: CASSLVLAGDTDTQYF. As DNA, the CDR3 is TGTGCCAGCAGCTTAGTTCTAGCGGGAGATACAGATACGCAGTATTTT.

This clone was detected only once. This chain links TRBV27 with TRBJ2-4; no clear D gene. The CDR3 runs to 11 residues. Germline-derived CDR1 and CDR2 are MNHEY and SMNVEV (reference sequence). Trimming pared 2 bases from V and 10 bases from J, leaving 6 bases between. CDR3 in DNA: TGTGCCAGCAGTTTAGGCAGTATTCAGTACTTC. Translation: CASSLGSIQYF.

The table lists this clone with a count of one. The CDR3 is CASIQSRAQPQHF. The DNA for the CDR3 is TGTGCCAGCATCCAGTCCCGGGCCCAGCCCCAGCATTTT. The V and J genes are TRBV7-6 and TRBJ1-5; D uncertain. Germline V gene data show CDR1 as SGHVS and CDR2 as FNYEAQ. This CDR3 is 13 amino acids long. Trimming cost V 7 bases and J 7 bases, with 14 bases left between them.

The chain is built from TRBV11-2 and TRBJ2-1, with 9 bases aligning to TRBD1. Germline V lookup: CDR1 SGHAT, CDR2 FQNNGV. J was trimmed by 4 bases and V by 3 bases; bases with no gene match: 4. This CDR3 contains 15 residues. The CDR3 here is CASSLAGQGYNEQFF. DNA of the CDR3: TGTGCCAGCAGCTTGGCGGGACAGGGATACAATGAGCAGTTCTTC.

This clone was seen a single time. The chain is built from TRBV4-1 and TRBJ1-6; no definite D call. With 7 bases removed from V and 0 bases from J, the gap between germline ends came to 10 bases. This CDR3 spans 15 amino acids. The germline V gene has CDR1 MGHRA and CDR2 YSYEKL. The CDR3 spells CASTYSDSYNSPLHF. CDR3 coding DNA: TGCGCCAGCACGTACAGTGACTCCTATAATTCACCCCTCCACTTT.

V and J are TRBV7-6 and TRBJ1-5; the match to TRBD1 covers 9 bases. V gave up 1 base and J gave up 5 bases; unmatched junction bases: 3. The CDR3 loop spans 15 amino acids. CDR1 and CDR2 (germline): SGHVS, FNYEAQ. The CDR3 loop is CASSLGGTGYQPQHF. The DNA for the CDR3 is TGTGCCAGCAGCTTAGGTGGGACAGGGTATCAGCCCCAGCATTTT.

V gene TRBV5-1 combines with J gene TRBJ2-7, with D perhaps matching TRBD2 (6 bases). This CDR3 is built from 15 residues. The V gene's germline CDR1 is SGHRS and CDR2 YFSETQ. The V end lost 1 base, the J end lost 4 bases, and 15 bases lay between the germline ends. CDR3 DNA sequence: TGCGCCAGCAGCTTGTTTTGGGAGGATGTTTACGAGCAGTACTTC. This encodes CASSLFWEDVYEQYF.

In nucleotides, the CDR3 is TGTGCCAGCAGCCCCCTAGCGGGGCCGGGCTCCTACGAGCAGTACTTC. This translates into CASSPLAGPGSYEQYF. The V gene is TRBV9, the J gene TRBJ2-7; 9 nucleotides line up with TRBD2. The V segment lost 4 bases and the J segment 0 bases; nucleotides outside the gene matches: 8. CDR1 and CDR2 from the germline V gene are SGDLS and YYNGEE. The CDR3 extends over 16 amino acids.

V gene TRBV5-4 combines with J gene TRBJ2-1; possible D gene TRBD2, 5 bases. This CDR3 is 13 amino acids long. Trimming stripped 2 bases from V and 7 bases from J, with 10 bases between. The germline CDR1 and CDR2 sequences are SGHNT and YYREEE (reference sequence). CDR3 sequence: CASSFGGGNEQFF. DNA of the CDR3: TGTGCCAGCAGCTTTGGAGGCGGGAATGAGCAGTTCTTC.

The chain joins TRBV9 to TRBJ2-3; 8 bases are a match to TRBD1. Germline assignment: CDR1 SGDLS and CDR2 YYNGEE. The CDR3 length is 16 residues. With 2 bases clipped from V and 0 bases from J, the junction kept 5 bases outside the gene matches. CDR3 sequence: CASSVWGTGSTDTQYF. Here the CDR3 DNA reads TGTGCCAGCAGCGTTTGGGGGACAGGTAGCACAGATACGCAGTATTTT.

The rearrangement uses TRBV6-1 and TRBJ1-2, with D possibly matching TRBD1 (6 bases). The ends were cut back, 6 bases at V and 8 bases at J, with 16 bases in the middle. The CDR3 spans 13 residues. Germline CDR1 reads MNHNS; CDR2 reads SASEGT. Here the CDR3 DNA reads TGTGCCAGCAGGCACAGGGAGGGGAAAGGCTACACCTTC. Translating gives CASRHREGKGYTF.

The chain employs TRBV5-4 and TRBJ2-5; 9 nucleotides agree with TRBD1. CDR3 length: 13 residues. In germline, CDR1 is SGHNT, CDR2 YYREEE (reference sequence). After removal of 3 bases from V and 5 bases from J, the junction contained 2 bases not matched to a gene. For the CDR3, the DNA is TGTGCCAGCAGCTCACAGGGGGCCGAGACCCAGTACTTC. Protein sequence: CASSSQGAETQYF.